The entry that follows covers one TCR beta chain sequence. The sample originates from a study of blood T cell repertoires in COVID-19. Across the whole study: The United States, Italy and Spain were the sources of the acute and convalescent COVID-19 samples.

Per the authors' pipeline: Reference gene primers were amplified, and this amplification served to estimate nucleated cell counts. TCRdb keeps only in-frame clones here, not all; method: immunoSEQ multiplex PCR. V and J calls and clone size are those listed in that table; D and trimming were worked out from the DNA. The repertoire holds about 120,000 clones, with approximately 90% as singletons. The sample consisted of peripheral blood. The receptor comes from a human donor with acute or convalescent COVID-19. The donor label of this sample is uncertain.

CDR3 nucleotides: TGTGCCAGCTCACGACAGACTTTCCAAGAGACCCAGTACTTC. Residues: CASSRQTFQETQYF. The V call is TRBV28, the J call TRBJ2-5; possible D gene TRBD1, 5 bases. Germline CDR1 is MDHEN and CDR2 is SYDVKM. V was trimmed by 8 bases and J by 1 base, leaving 14 bases between them. CDR3 length: 14 residues.